This T cell receptor beta chain was captured in a study of long-term antiretroviral therapy in people with HIV. Between the trimmed V and J ends, which lost 3 bases and 4 bases, there was a span of 17 bases. Germline V gene data show CDR1 as MGHDK and CDR2 as SYGVNS. The CDR3 runs to 16 residues. This was the immunoSEQ v3.0 assay at survey level. Sequencing aimed at 40,000-50,000 T-cell genomes per sample. TCRdb's table, derived via immunoSEQ multiplex PCR, lists solely in-frame clones and lacks some. The repertoire consists of roughly 20,000 clones, with about nine tenths occurring once and the leading ten covering roughly 7%. Study results and caveats: ART-treated samples gained diversity yet remained below transplant donor controls.

With respect to this clone: Its antigen is not identified.

This sequence was found in a young woman with HIV. Material: unsorted PBMCs, obtained 1.8 years before starting antiretroviral therapy. The V gene is TRBV25-1, the J gene TRBJ2-3; tentatively, D is TRBD2 (6 bases). CDR3 nucleotides: TGTGCCAGCAGTGACCTAACTAGCAGAGTGGCAGATACGCAGTATTTT. It translates to CASSDLTSRVADTQYF.